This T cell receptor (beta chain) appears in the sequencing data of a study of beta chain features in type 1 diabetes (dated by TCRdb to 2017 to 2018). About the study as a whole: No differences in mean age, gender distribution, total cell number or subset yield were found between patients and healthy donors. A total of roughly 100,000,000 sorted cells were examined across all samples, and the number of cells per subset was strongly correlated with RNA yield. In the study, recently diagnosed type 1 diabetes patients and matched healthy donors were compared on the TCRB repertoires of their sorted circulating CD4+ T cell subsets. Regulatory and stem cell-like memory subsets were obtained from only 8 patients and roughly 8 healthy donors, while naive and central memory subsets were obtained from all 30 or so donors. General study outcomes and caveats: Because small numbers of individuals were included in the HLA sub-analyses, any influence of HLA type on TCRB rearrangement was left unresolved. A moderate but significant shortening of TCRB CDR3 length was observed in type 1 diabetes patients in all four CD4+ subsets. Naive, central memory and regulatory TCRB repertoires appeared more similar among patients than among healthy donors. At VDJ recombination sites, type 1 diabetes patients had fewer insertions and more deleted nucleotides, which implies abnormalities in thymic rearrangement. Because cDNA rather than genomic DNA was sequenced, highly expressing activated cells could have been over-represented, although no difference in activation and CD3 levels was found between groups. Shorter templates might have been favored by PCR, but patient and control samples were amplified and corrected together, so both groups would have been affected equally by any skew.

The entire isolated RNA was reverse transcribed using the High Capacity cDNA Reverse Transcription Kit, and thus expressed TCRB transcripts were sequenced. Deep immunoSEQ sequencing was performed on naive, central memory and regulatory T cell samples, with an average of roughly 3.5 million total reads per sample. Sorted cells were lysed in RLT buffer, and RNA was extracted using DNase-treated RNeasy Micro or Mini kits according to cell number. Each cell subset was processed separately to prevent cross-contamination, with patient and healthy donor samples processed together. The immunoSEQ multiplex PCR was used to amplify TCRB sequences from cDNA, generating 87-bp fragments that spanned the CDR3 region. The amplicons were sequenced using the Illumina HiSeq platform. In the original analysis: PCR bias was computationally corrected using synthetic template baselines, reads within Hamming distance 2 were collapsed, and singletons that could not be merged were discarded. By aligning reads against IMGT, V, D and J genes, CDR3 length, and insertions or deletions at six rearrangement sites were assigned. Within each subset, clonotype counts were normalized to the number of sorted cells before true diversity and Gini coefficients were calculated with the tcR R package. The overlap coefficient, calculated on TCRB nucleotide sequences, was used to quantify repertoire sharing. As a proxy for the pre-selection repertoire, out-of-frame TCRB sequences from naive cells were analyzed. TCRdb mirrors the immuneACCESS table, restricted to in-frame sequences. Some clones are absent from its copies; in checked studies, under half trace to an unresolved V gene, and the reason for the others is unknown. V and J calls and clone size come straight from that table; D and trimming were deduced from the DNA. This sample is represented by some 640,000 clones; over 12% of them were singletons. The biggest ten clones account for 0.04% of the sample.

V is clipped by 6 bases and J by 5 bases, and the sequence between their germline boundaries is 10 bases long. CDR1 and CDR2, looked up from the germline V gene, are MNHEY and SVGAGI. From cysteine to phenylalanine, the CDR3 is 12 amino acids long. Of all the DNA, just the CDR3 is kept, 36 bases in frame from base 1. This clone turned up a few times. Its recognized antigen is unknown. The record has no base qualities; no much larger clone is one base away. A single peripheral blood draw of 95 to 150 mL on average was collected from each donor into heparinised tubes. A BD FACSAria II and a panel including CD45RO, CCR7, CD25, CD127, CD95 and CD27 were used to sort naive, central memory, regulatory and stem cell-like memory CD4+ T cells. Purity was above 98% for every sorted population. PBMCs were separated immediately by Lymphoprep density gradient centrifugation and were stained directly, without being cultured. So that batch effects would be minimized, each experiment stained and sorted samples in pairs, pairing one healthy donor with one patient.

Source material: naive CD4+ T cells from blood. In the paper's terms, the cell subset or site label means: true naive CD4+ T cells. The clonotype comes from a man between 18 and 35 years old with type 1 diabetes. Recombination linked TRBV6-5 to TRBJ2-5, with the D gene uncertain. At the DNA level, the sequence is TGTGCCAGCAGATTGTCGTGGGAGACCCAGTACTTC. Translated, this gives CASRLSWETQYF.